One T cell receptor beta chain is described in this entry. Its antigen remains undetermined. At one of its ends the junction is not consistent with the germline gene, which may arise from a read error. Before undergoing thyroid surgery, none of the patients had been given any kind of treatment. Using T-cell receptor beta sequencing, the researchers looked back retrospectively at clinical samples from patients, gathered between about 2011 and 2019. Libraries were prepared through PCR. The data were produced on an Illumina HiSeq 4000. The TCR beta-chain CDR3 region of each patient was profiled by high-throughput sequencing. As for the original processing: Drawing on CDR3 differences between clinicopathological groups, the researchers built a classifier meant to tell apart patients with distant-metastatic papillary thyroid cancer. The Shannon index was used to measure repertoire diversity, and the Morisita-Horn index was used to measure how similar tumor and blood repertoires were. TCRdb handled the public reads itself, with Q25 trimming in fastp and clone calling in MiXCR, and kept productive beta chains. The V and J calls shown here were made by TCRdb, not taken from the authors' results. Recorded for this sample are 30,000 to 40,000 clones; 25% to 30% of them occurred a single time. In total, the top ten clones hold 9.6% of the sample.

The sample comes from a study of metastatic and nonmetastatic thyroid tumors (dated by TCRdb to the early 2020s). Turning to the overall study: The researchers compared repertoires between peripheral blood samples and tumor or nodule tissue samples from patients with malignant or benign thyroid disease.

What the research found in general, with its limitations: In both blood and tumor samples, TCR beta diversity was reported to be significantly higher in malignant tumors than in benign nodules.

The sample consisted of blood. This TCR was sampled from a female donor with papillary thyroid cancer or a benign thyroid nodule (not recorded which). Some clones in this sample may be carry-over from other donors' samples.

The DNA is TGCGCCAGCAGCTTGTCCCTATTGTTGGAACCGTCTTACAATGAGCGGTTCTTC. This translates into CASSLSLLLEPSYNERFF. The rearrangement joined TRBV5-1 to TRBJ2-1; no D gene is confidently identified. In the germline V gene, CDR1 corresponds to SGHRS and CDR2 to YFSETQ. Spanning cysteine to phenylalanine, the CDR3 consists of 18 amino acids. This entry keeps only the CDR3 DNA: 54 bases, framed from base 1.